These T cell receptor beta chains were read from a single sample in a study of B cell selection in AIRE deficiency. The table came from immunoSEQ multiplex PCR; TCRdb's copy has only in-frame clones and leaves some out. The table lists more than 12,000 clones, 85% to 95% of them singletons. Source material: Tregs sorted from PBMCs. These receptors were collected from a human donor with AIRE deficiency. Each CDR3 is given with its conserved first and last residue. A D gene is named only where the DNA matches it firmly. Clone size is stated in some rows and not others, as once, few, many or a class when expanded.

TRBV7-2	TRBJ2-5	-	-	TGTGCCAGCAGCTCTCTTGGGCCCACCGTGGGAGGCCAAGAGACCCAGTACTTC	CASSSLGPTVGGQETQYF
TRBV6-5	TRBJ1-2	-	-	TGTGCCAGCAACAAACTGGGGTCTGGTGATGGCTACACCTTC	CASNKLGSGDGYTF
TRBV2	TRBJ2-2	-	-	TGTGCCAGCACGGTCCGCTCTGGGGGGCCCGGGGAGCTGTTTTTT	CASTVRSGGPGELFF
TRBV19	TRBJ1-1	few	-	TGTGCCAGTATAAAGGGTGGCTGGATGACTGAAGCTTTCTTT	CASIKGGWMTEAFF
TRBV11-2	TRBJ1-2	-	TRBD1	TGTGCCAGCAGATTCGACAGGGGCTTCTATGGCTACACCTTC	CASRFDRGFYGYTF
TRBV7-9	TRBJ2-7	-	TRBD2	TGTGCCAGCAGCTCTGCTAGCGGCTCCTACGAGCAGTACTTC	CASSSASGSYEQYF
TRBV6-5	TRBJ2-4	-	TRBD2	TGTGCCAGCAGTTCCCTAACCGGGGACTACCAGTACTTC	CASSSLTGDYQYF
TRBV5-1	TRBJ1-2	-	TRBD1	TGCGCCAGCAGCCCCACGACAGGGACGAACTATGGCTACACCTTC	CASSPTTGTNYGYTF
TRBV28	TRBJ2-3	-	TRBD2	TGTGCCAGCAGTTCGCTAGCGGGAGGGGGTTTGGCAGATACGCAGTATTTT	CASSSLAGGGLADTQYF
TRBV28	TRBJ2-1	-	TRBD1	TGTGCCAGCAGTTTGAATTTCCGGACAGGCAATGAGCAGTTCTTC	CASSLNFRTGNEQFF
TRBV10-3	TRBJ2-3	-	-	TGTGCCATCGCCCTCCTTGGCACAGATACGCAGTATTTT	CAIALLGTDTQYF
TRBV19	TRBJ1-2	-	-	TGTGCCAGTAGCCTCTATAGGGGCAGTCGCGGCTACACCTTC	CASSLYRGSRGYTF
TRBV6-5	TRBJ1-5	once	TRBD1	TGTGCCAGCAGAGGGACAGGGGGCAAACAGCCCCAGCATTTT	CASRGTGGKQPQHF
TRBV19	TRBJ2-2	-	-	TGTGCCAGTAGTATATTAGGGACAATGAACACCGGGGAGCTGTTTTTT	CASSILGTMNTGELFF
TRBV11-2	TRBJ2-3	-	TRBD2	TGTGCCAGCAGCGACGGACTAGCGGCAGGAGGAACGCAGTATTTT	CASSDGLAAGGTQYF
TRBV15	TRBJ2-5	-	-	TGTGCCACCAGCACAGCTGTTGGGGGGCGGGAGACCCAGTACTTC	CATSTAVGGRETQYF
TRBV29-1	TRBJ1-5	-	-	TGCAGCGTAGAATTTTCGGAGCCCCAGCATTTT	CSVEFSEPQHF
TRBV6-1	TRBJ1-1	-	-	TGTGCCAGCAGTGAAGGCGAAGCTTTCTTT	CASSEGEAFF
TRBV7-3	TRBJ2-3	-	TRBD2	TGTGCCAGCAGCCCACGGCCCAGACTAGCGGGAGTTGGGGATACGCAGTATTTT	CASSPRPRLAGVGDTQYF
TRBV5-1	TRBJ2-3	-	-	TGCGCCAGCACCTACCGCCCTGTAAGCACAGATACGCAGTATTTT	CASTYRPVSTDTQYF
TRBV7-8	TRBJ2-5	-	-	TGTGCCAGCAGCTTACTAGGGACACAGCAAGAGACCCAGTACTTC	CASSLLGTQQETQYF
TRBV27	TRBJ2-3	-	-	TGTGCCACCCCCCCAGATACGCAGTATTTT	CATPPDTQYF
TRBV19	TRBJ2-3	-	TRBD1	TGTGCCAGCAAGAACCCTCGGAGACAGGGCGGAGATACGCAGTATTTT	CASKNPRRQGGDTQYF
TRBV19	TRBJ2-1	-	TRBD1	TGTGCCAGTACCGCAAGGGCCGGACAGGGAGCTACCAATGAGCAGTTCTTC	CASTARAGQGATNEQFF
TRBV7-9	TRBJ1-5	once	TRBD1	TGTGCCAGCAGCCCAACAGGGGGGCCCCAGCATTTT	CASSPTGGPQHF
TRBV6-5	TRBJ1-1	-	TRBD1	TGTGCCAGCAGTTCGGGACAGGGGACCACTGAAGCTTTCTTT	CASSSGQGTTEAFF
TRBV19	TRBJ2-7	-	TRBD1	TGTGCCTCTAAGCAAGGGACAGGGGATTCCTACGAGCAGTACTTC	CASKQGTGDSYEQYF
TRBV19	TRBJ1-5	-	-	TGTGCCAGTAGCAACAGGGGCAATCAGCCCCAGCATTTT	CASSNRGNQPQHF
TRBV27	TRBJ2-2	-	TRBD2	TGTGCCAGCAGTTTATCAGGGAGGGCCGGGGAGCTGTTTTTT	CASSLSGRAGELFF
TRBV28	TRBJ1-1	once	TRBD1	TGTGCCAGCAGGGAAGGGGGCCTGAGTCCCCGGGCTTTCTTT	CASREGGLSPRAFF
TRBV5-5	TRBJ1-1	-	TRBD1	TGTGCCAGCAGCTCGATTAGACAGGGGACCACTGAAGCTTTCTTT	CASSSIRQGTTEAFF
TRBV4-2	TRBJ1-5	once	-	TGTGCCAGCAGCCAAGATCTTAGCAATCAGCCCCAGCATTTT	CASSQDLSNQPQHF
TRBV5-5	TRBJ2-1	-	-	TGTGCCAGCAGCTTGGGAGCGGCTTACAATGAGCAGTTCTTC	CASSLGAAYNEQFF
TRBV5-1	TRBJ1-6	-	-	TGCGCCAGCAGCTTGGGGGGGTCCTATAATTCACCCCTCCACTTT	CASSLGGSYNSPLHF
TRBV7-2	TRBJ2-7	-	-	TGTGCCAGCAGCTTAGTAGGGACCGGGGAAATCTACGAGCAGTACTTC	CASSLVGTGEIYEQYF
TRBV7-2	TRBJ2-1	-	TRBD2	TGTGCCAGCAGCTTAGTTGCCCTAGCGGGAGGTAGGAATGAGCAGTTCTTC	CASSLVALAGGRNEQFF
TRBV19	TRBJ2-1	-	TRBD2	TGTGCCAGTAGTACACGACTAGCGGGAAAGATTGGTGAGCAGTTCTTC	CASSTRLAGKIGEQFF
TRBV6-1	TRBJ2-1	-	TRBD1	TGTGCCAGCAGTGAAGCGCGGGGCAGGGGGCTTAGCAATGAGCAGTTCTTC	CASSEARGRGLSNEQFF
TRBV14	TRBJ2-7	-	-	TGTGCCAGGGTCCGGGGACCCAACCCCTACGAGCAGTACTTC	CARVRGPNPYEQYF
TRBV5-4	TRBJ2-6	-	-	TGTGCCAGCAGCCGCTCCGGACAGACCTTCTCTGGGGCCAACGTCCTGACTTTC	CASSRSGQTFSGANVLTF
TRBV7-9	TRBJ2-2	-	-	TGTGCCAGCAGCTTAGCGGGAGCCCTCCCCGGGGAGCTGTTTTTT	CASSLAGALPGELFF
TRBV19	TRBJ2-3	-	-	TGTGCCAGTAAGCCAGCGACACGCACAGATACGCAGTATTTT	CASKPATRTDTQYF
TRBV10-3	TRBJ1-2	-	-	TGTGCCATCAGAGAGAGACAGGAGGTTTCTCGGGGCTACACCTTC	CAIRERQEVSRGYTF
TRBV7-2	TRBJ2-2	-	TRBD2	TGTGCCAGCAGCTTAGGGAGCGGGAGGGCCGCCGGGGAGCTGTTTTTT	CASSLGSGRAAGELFF
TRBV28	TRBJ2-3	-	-	TGTGCCAGCAGTTTCACAGATACGCAGTATTTT	CASSFTDTQYF
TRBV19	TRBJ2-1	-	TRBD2	TGTGCCAGTAGTAAGAGGACTAGCGGGGCCTTTTACTCCTACAATGAGCAGTTCTTC	CASSKRTSGAFYSYNEQFF
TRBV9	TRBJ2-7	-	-	TGTGCCAGCAGCGTAGCCTTAACCGGGACCTTGTACTTC	CASSVALTGTLYF
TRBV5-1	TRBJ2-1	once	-	TGCGCCAGCAGCTTGACCAATGAGCAGTTCTTC	CASSLTNEQFF
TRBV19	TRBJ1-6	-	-	TGTGCCAGTAGTATACGCCCGGCTTATTCACCCCTCCACTTT	CASSIRPAYSPLHF
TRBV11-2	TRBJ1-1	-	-	TGTGCCAGCAGGTGGGGGGTTAACACTGAAGCTTTCTTT	CASRWGVNTEAFF
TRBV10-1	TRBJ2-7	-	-	TGCGCCAGCAGTGACTACGAGCAGTACTTC	CASSDYEQYF
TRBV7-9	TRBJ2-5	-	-	TGTGCCAGCAGCCCGCTAGGGCGAGAGACCCAGTACTTC	CASSPLGRETQYF
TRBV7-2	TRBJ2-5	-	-	TGTGCCAGCTCCCGGAGCCCCCAAGAGACCCAGTACTTC	CASSRSPQETQYF
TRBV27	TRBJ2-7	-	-	TGTGCCAGCAGTTTATCCGGCAAGATGGGGTTCGAGCAGTACTTC	CASSLSGKMGFEQYF
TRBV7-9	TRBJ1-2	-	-	TGTGCCAGCAGCCCGCCGCGGGGAGCCACCTATGGCTACACCTTC	CASSPPRGATYGYTF
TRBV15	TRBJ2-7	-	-	TGTGCCACCAGCAGAGACCCGACAGGGACTTCTGAGCAGTACTTC	CATSRDPTGTSEQYF
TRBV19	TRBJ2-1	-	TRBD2	TGTGCCAGTAGTATAATGCGGGGGAGCTCCTACAATGAGCAGTTCTTC	CASSIMRGSSYNEQFF
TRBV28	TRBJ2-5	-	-	TGTGCCAGCAGGGATAGGAACCACACAACCAGACGGCAAGAGACCCAGTACTTC	CASRDRNHTTRRQETQYF
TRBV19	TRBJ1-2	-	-	TGTGCCAGTAGGGAGAGGGGATTCTATGGCTACACCTTC	CASRERGFYGYTF